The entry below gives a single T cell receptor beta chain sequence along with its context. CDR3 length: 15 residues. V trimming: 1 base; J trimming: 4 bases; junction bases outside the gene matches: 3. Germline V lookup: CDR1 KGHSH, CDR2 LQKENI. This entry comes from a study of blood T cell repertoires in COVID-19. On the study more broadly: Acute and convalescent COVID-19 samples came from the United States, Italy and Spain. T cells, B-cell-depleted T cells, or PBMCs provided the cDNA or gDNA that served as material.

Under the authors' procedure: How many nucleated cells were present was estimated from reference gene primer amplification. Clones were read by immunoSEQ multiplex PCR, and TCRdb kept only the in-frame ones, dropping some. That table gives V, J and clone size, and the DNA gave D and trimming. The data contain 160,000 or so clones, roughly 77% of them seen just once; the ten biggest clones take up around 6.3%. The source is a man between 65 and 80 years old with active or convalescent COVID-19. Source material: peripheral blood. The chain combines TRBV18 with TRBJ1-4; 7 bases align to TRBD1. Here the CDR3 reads CASSPQGTVNEKLFF. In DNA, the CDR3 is TGTGCCAGCTCACCACAAGGGACAGTTAATGAAAAACTGTTTTTT.